The clone carrying this T cell receptor beta chain was observed a handful of times. A distinct unique molecular identifier was carried by each TCR cDNA molecule. TCRdb reprocessed the 5' RACE reads via MiXCR and lists one record per CDR3 protein. The data contain under 30,000 distinct CDR3 sequences, around 4.7% of them singletons. Germline V gene data show CDR1 as MNHEY and CDR2 as SVGAGI. CDR3 size: 14 residues. The V and J ends lost 6 bases and 3 bases, in that order; junction bases with no gene match: 5. The time point was: sample taken at primary tumor resection. No cell sorting; template was whole RNA from tumor, lung tissue or PBMC. Samples were obtained from more than 70 donors, all untreated early-stage non-small cell lung cancer patients. The data stem from a study of spatial heterogeneity in lung cancer.

The source material was PBMCs, sampled at surgery. This clonotype was obtained from a male donor with early-stage non-small cell lung cancer. This chain joins TRBV6-5 and TRBJ2-7, with 10 bases fitting TRBD1. CDR3 sequence reads: CASRSGTGVYEQYF. CDR3 DNA sequence: TGTGCCAGCAGATCCGGGACAGGGGTCTACGAGCAGTACTTC.